This TCR beta chain emerged from a study of T-cell reconstitution after alpha-beta-depleted transplantation in children. Comment on this clonotype: Its target is unknown.

Overall study findings and caveats: T-cell counts and diversity at one year post-transplant came mainly from newly produced T cells.

The authors prepared the TCRbeta library with unique molecular identifiers. In TCRdb, the PCR reads were re-called with MiXCR into one record per CDR3 protein. Counted here are about 250,000 distinct CDR3 sequences, 20% to 30% occurring once; the ten biggest clones make up 4% to 5.5%. Between the trimmed V and J ends, which lost 0 bases and 7 bases, there was a span of 10 bases. The CDR3 extends over 14 amino acids. The source is a female patient aged 2 to 10 who had a stem cell transplant for congenital amegakaryocytic thrombocytopenia, so the T cells may come from the graft donor. The V call is TRBV12-3 or TRBV12-4, the J call TRBJ2-1, with D tentatively TRBD2 (6 bases). This specimen consisted of PBMCs, mostly from graft donor cells, obtained 360 days after TCRalphabeta/CD19-depleted stem cell transplant. This chain's CDR3 is CASSLAVLANEQFF. CDR3 nucleotides: TGTGCCAGCAGTTTAGCGGTACTAGCAAATGAGCAGTTCTTC.